This TCR beta chain was identified in a study of blood T cell repertoires in COVID-19. Some clones are missing from TCRdb's copy, which holds only in-frame ones; the method was immunoSEQ multiplex PCR. The data contain around 290,000 clones, approximately 91% of them singletons. Germline CDR1 reads GTSNPN; CDR2 reads SVGIG (reference sequence). This CDR3 region has 15 residues. The V gene lost 0 bases and the J gene lost 2 bases, with 8 bases spanning the gap. The TCR was taken from a woman aged 25 to 39 with COVID-19, enrolled during active disease. The material sequenced was peripheral blood. V is TRBV30 and J is TRBJ2-6; a possible D gene is TRBD2 (5 bases). The CDR3 DNA follows: TGTGCCTGGAGTGTAGAGGGAGCTGGGGCCAACGTCCTGACTTTC. As protein: CAWSVEGAGANVLTF.